One T cell receptor (beta chain) is described in this entry. This sample is drawn from a study of cytomegalovirus exposure and HLA in healthy donors. Researchers ran the PCR with 60 Vbeta and 13 Jbeta primers. The protocol was immunoSEQ multiplex PCR, while the TCRdb copy is restricted to in-frame clones and leaves out a portion. This repertoire shows 85,000 to 100,000 clones, 86% found once; its top ten account for over 8.5%. The CDR3 is 18 amino acids. In germline, CDR1 is LNHDA, CDR2 SQIVND (reference sequence). J gave up 1 base and V 1 base, and 10 bases lay outside the gene matches. The source is a man aged 30 to 45 in good health and CMV-seropositive. The V call is TRBV19, the J call TRBJ2-1; 7 nucleotides align to TRBD2. Sample: PBMCs. CDR3 amino acids: CASSIVWASGSSYNEQFF. CDR3 nucleotides: TGTGCCAGTAGTATAGTCTGGGCTAGCGGTAGTTCCTACAATGAGCAGTTCTTC. Supplemented by reference TRBV19 and TRBJ2-1, the full variable domain reads DGGITQSPKYLFRKEGQNVTLSCEQNLNHDAMYWYRQDPGQGLRLIYYSQIVNDFQKGDIAEGYSVSREKKESFPLTVTSAQKNPTAFYLCASSIVWASGSSYNEQFFGPGTRLTVL.